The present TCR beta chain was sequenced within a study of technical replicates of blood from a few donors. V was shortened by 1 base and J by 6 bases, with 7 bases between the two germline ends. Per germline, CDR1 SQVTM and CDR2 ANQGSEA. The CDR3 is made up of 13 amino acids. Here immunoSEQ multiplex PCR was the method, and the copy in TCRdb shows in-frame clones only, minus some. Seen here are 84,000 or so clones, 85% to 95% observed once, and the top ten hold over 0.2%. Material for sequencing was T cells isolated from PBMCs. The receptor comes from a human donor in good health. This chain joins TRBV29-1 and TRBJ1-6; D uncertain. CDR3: CSVEGGSNSPLHF. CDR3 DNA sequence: TGCAGCGTTGAAGGAGGTAGTAATTCACCCCTCCACTTT. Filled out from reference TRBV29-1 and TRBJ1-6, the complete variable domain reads SAVISQKPSRDICQRGTSLTIQCQVDSQVTMMFWYRQQPGQSLTLIATANQGSEATYESGFVIDKFPISRPNLTFSTLTVSNMSPEDSSIYLCSVEGGSNSPLHFGNGTRLTVT.